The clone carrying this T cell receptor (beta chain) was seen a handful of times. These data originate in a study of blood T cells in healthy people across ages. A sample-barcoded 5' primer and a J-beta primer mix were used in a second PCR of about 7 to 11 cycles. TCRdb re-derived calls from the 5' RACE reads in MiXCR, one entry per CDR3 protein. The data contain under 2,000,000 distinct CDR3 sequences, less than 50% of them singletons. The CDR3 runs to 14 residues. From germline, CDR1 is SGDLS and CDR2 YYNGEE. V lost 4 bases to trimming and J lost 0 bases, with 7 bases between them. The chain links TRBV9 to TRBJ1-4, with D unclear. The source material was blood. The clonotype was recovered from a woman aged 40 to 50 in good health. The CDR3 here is CASSTDATNEKLFF. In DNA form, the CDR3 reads TGTGCCAGCAGCACGGATGCAACTAATGAAAAACTGTTTTTT.